The sequence of this T cell receptor (beta chain) was determined in a study of blood T cell repertoires in COVID-19. Authors' analysis steps: The authors estimated nucleated cell counts from reference gene primer amplification. Data came from immunoSEQ multiplex PCR; TCRdb stores just in-frame clones and leaves some out. The DNA was the basis for D and trimming; V, J and clone size are from that table. Among 200,000 to 250,000 clones, over 80% were seen once, and the ten largest hold just over 2.5%. Between the trimmed V and J ends, which lost 2 bases and 3 bases, there was a span of 11 bases. Germline loops: CDR1 MNHEY, CDR2 SMNVEV (reference sequence). This CDR3 spans 14 amino acids.

The material sequenced was PBMCs or T cells enriched from blood (not recorded which). The chain couples TRBV27 to TRBJ2-7; possible D gene TRBD1, 5 bases. This TCR derives from a woman aged 25 to 39 with acute COVID-19. The CDR3, as DNA: TGTGCCAGCAGTTTAACGACAGAACACTACGAGCAGTACTTC. Translating it yields CASSLTTEHYEQYF.